This TCR beta chain came from a study of T cells in Graves' hyperthyroidism and ophthalmopathy. Study-wide background: Initial diagnosis, before any treatment, was when peripheral blood was collected. Study observations and caveats: Most clonotypes expanded in the thyroid (above 0.001) were also present in blood.

This CDR3 has 16 amino acids. V was cut by 0 bases and J by 2 bases, with 13 bases left in between. Germline CDR1 MGHDK, CDR2 SYGVNS. Turning to this clonotype: Antigen specificity is unknown.

Each person with ophthalmopathy scored at least 3 on the Clinical Activity Score, reached NOSPECS grade 4 or higher, and had been ill under 3 months. Regions amplified from RNA transcripts were the TCR beta CDR3 regions. Researchers ran a first-round RT-PCR on the TCR CDR3 using the HTBI primer set. A single record per CDR3 protein comes from TCRdb applying MiXCR to the multiplex PCR reads. In the table there are about 270,000 distinct CDR3 sequences, 22% of which are singletons. This chain connects TRBV25-1 to TRBJ1-2; D may be TRBD1 (5 bases). The clonotype was recovered from a man aged 25 to 45 with Graves' ophthalmopathy. The sequencing sample was made of blood. The CDR3 is CASSEYEGNPNYGYTF. In DNA, the CDR3 is TGTGCCAGCAGTGAATATGAGGGGAACCCAAACTATGGCTACACCTTC.